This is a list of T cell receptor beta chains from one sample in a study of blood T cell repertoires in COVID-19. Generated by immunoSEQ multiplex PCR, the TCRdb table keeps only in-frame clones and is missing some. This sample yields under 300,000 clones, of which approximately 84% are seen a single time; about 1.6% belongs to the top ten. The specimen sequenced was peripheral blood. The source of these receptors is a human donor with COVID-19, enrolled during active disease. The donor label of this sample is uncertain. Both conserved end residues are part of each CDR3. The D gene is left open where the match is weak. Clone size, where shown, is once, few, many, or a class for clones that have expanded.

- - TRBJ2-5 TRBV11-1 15 CASSVGTAGTETQYF TGTGCCAGCAGCGTTGGGACGGCGGGGACAGAGACCCAGTACTTC
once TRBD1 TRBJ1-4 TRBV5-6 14 CASSLSGGNEKLFF TGTGCCAGCAGCTTGTCAGGGGGCAATGAAAAACTGTTTTTT
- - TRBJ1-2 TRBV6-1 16 CASSEAGLPGGYGYTF TGTGCCAGCAGTGAAGCTGGACTACCCGGGGGCTATGGCTACACCTTC
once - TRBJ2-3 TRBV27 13 CASSLRSGDTQYF TGTGCCAGCAGTTTACGGTCGGGAGATACGCAGTATTTT
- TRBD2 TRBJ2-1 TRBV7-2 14 CASSPGLAGDEQFF TGTGCCAGCAGCCCTGGACTAGCGGGAGATGAGCAGTTCTTC
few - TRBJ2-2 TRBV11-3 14 CASSSGLFTGELFF TGTGCCAGCAGCTCGGGACTCTTCACCGGGGAGCTGTTTTTT
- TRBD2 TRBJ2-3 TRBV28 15 CASSFSGRATDTQYF TGTGCCAGCAGTTTCAGCGGGAGGGCTACAGATACGCAGTATTTT
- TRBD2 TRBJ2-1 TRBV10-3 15 CAISPGTSGTNEQFF TGTGCCATCAGTCCCGGGACTAGCGGGACCAATGAGCAGTTCTTC
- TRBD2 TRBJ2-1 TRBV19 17 CASSIGVLAGPYNEQFF TGTGCCAGTAGTATAGGGGTCCTAGCGGGCCCCTACAATGAGCAGTTCTTC
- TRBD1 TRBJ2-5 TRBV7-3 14 CASSPGTGQETQYF TGTGCCAGCAGCCCCGGGACAGGGCAAGAGACCCAGTACTTC
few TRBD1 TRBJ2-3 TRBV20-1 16 CSASDRDRGLTDTQYF TGCAGTGCTAGTGACCGGGACAGGGGACTCACAGATACGCAGTATTTT
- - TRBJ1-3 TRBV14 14 CASSRIRGGNTIYF TGTGCCAGCAGCCGAATCAGAGGAGGAAACACCATATATTTT
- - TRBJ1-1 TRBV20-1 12 CSASLPNTEAFF TGCAGTGCTAGTCTACCGAACACTGAAGCTTTCTTT
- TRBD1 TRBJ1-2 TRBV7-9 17 CASTQIGGQGTVYGYTF TGTGCCAGCACCCAGATTGGGGGACAGGGGACAGTCTATGGCTACACCTTC
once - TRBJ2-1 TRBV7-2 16 CASSLATGGSYNEQFF TGTGCCAGCAGCTTAGCGACCGGGGGCTCCTACAATGAGCAGTTCTTC
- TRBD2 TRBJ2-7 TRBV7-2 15 CASSIRSGGTYEQYF TGTGCCAGCAGCATACGAAGCGGGGGCACCTACGAGCAGTACTTC
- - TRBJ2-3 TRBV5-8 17 CASSLVWTTASSDTQYF TGTGCCAGCAGCTTGGTCTGGACTACAGCTTCCTCAGATACGCAGTATTTT
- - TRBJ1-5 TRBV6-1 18 CASSATNHGAGNRQPQHF TGTGCCAGCAGTGCCACCAATCATGGGGCAGGGAATAGGCAGCCCCAGCATTTT
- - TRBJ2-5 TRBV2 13 CASSETRQETQYF TGTGCCAGCAGTGAAACCAGACAAGAGACCCAGTACTTC
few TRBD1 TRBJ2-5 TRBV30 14 CAWSLGTGAETQYF TGTGCCTGGAGCTTAGGGACAGGCGCAGAGACCCAGTACTTC
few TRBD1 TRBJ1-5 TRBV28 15 CASSFGGQNNQPQHF TGTGCCAGCAGTTTTGGGGGACAGAACAATCAGCCCCAGCATTTT
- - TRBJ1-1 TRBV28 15 CASSLPAGAGTEAFF TGTGCCAGCAGCCTCCCGGCGGGGGCCGGTACTGAAGCTTTCTTT
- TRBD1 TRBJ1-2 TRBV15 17 CATIPAGQGAGGYGYTF TGTGCCACCATCCCCGCCGGACAGGGGGCCGGGGGCTATGGCTACACCTTC
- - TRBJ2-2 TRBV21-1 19 CASSKTWPRQGNNTGELFF TGTGCCAGCAGCAAAACGTGGCCCCGACAGGGGAATAACACCGGGGAGCTGTTTTTT
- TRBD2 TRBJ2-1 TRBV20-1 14 CSASASGRGNEQFF TGCAGTGCTAGTGCTAGCGGGAGGGGGAATGAGCAGTTCTTC
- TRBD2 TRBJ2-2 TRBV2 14 CASRREGSTGELFF TGTGCCAGCAGAAGGGAGGGAAGCACCGGGGAGCTGTTTTTT
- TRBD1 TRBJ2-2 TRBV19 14 CASRLTGDTGELFF TGTGCCAGTAGGCTGACAGGGGACACCGGGGAGCTGTTTTTT
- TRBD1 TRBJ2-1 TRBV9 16 CASSVGGDRVRGEQFF TGTGCCAGCAGCGTAGGGGGGGACAGGGTTAGGGGTGAGCAGTTCTTC
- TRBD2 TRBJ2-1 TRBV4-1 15 CASSFGLAGETEQFF TGCGCCAGCAGCTTCGGACTAGCGGGAGAAACTGAGCAGTTCTTC
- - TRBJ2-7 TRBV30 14 CAWRRTGTVHEQYF TGTGCCTGGAGGCGCACAGGGACGGTCCACGAGCAGTACTTC
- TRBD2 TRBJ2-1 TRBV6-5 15 CASSYRASGYNEQFF TGTGCCAGCAGTTACCGGGCTAGCGGCTACAATGAGCAGTTCTTC
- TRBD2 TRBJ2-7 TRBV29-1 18 CSVRNPGLAGGTSYEQYF TGCAGCGTCCGAAACCCGGGACTAGCGGGAGGAACTTCCTACGAGCAGTACTTC
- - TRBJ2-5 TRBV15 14 CATSRDPGRETQYF TGTGCCACCAGCAGAGATCCAGGCAGGGAGACCCAGTACTTC
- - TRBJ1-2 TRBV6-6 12 CATSGADYGYTF TGTGCCACCTCAGGGGCTGACTATGGCTACACCTTC
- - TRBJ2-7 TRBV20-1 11 CSWTDSYEQYF TGCAGTTGGACAGATTCCTACGAGCAGTACTTC
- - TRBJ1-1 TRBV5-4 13 CASSLVGIPEAFF TGTGCCAGCAGCTTGGTCGGGATCCCTGAAGCTTTCTTT
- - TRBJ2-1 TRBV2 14 CASRAESGRNEQFF TGTGCCAGCAGGGCTGAAAGCGGCCGCAATGAGCAGTTCTTC
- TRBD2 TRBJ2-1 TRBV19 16 CASSAQGGGSYNEQFF TGTGCCAGTAGCGCGCAGGGCGGGGGGTCTTACAATGAGCAGTTCTTC
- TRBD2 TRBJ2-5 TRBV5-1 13 CASRTSGQETQYF TGCGCCAGCAGGACTAGCGGGCAAGAGACCCAGTACTTC
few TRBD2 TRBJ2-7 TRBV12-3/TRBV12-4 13 CASSFTSAYEQYF TGTGCCAGCAGTTTCACTAGCGCGTACGAGCAGTACTTC
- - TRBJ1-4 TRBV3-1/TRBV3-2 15 CASSWGHGVGEKLFF TGTGCCAGCAGCTGGGGGCACGGGGTAGGCGAAAAACTGTTTTTT
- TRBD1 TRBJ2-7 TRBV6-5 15 CASSSPGTALYEQYF TGTGCCAGCAGTAGCCCCGGGACAGCATTATACGAGCAGTACTTC
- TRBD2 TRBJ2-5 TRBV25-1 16 CASSGATSGDQETQYF TGTGCCAGCAGTGGCGCGACTAGCGGAGACCAAGAGACCCAGTACTTC
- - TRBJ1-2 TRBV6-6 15 CASSYRVLANYGYTF TGTGCCAGCAGTTACCGGGTACTAGCTAACTATGGCTACACCTTC
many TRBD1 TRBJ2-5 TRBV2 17 CASSTTFDRGLGETQYF TGTGCCAGCAGCACCACATTCGACAGGGGCCTCGGAGAGACCCAGTACTTC
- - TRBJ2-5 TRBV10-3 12 CAAGGNQETQYF TGTGCCGCTGGGGGGAACCAAGAGACCCAGTACTTC
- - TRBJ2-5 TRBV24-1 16 CATSDTGDRGGETQYF TGTGCCACCAGTGATACAGGGGACCGGGGGGGAGAGACCCAGTACTTC
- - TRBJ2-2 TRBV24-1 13 CATSDYRGGELFF TGTGCCACCAGTGATTACCGCGGCGGGGAGCTGTTTTTT
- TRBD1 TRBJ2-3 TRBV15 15 CATSRDRGPADTQYF TGTGCCACCAGCAGGGACAGGGGGCCAGCAGATACGCAGTATTTT
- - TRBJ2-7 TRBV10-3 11 CAISDQVEQYF TGTGCCATCAGTGATCAGGTCGAGCAGTACTTC
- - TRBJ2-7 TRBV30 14 CAWSVFKNGHEQYF TGTGCCTGGAGTGTTTTCAAAAATGGCCACGAGCAGTACTTC
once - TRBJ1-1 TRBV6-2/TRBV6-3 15 CASNPRTETNTEAFF TGTGCCAGCAACCCTCGGACAGAAACGAACACTGAAGCTTTCTTT
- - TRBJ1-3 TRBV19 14 CASLAFSSGNTIYF TGTGCCAGTTTGGCTTTCAGCTCTGGAAACACCATATATTTT
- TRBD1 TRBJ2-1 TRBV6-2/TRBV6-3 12 CASSPRGLGQFF TGTGCCAGCAGTCCGAGGGGGCTGGGGCAGTTCTTC
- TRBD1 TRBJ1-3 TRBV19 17 CASSLAGQGSPGNTIYF TGTGCCAGTAGTTTGGCAGGACAGGGGTCTCCTGGAAACACCATATATTTT
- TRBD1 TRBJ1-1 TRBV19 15 CASSIGTGLNTEAFF TGTGCCAGTAGTATTGGGACAGGGCTGAACACTGAAGCTTTCTTT
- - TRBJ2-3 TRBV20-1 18 CSASKSGQTWNPTDTQYF TGCAGTGCTAGTAAATCGGGACAAACGTGGAACCCCACAGATACGCAGTATTTT
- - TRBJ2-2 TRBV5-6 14 CASSSIANTGELFF TGTGCCAGCAGCTCTATAGCGAACACCGGGGAGCTGTTTTTT
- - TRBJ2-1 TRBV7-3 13 CASSSTRFNEQFF TGTGCCAGCAGCTCAACTAGATTCAATGAGCAGTTCTTC
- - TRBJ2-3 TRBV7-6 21 CASSYPRSGAGEKGGTDTQYF TGTGCCAGCAGCTACCCCAGGAGCGGAGCGGGCGAGAAAGGGGGCACAGATACGCAGTATTTT